The 15 T cell receptor beta chains below come from one sample, sequenced in a study of blood T cell repertoires in COVID-19. The protocol was immunoSEQ multiplex PCR, while the TCRdb copy is restricted to in-frame clones and leaves out a portion. The data hold around 100,000 clones, with approximately 89% observed a single time. What was sequenced was peripheral blood. These receptors all come from a woman aged 80 or over in a cohort sampled during active COVID-19.

This rearrangement joins TRBV6-4 to TRBJ2-7, with unresolved D. Trimming took 5 bases from V and 6 from J, leaving 11 bases between them. Germline loops: CDR1 MRHNA, CDR2 SNTAGT. This CDR3 is built from 12 residues. The CDR3 sequence is CASSTYTVEQYF. The DNA for the CDR3 is TGTGCCAGCAGTACCTATACCGTCGAGCAGTACTTC.

This chain links TRBV6-1 with TRBJ2-1; 8 bases agree with TRBD1. The CDR3 has 16 residues. Unmatched junction bases numbered 11, after V lost 2 bases and J lost 8 bases. The germline V gene encodes CDR1 MNHNS and CDR2 SASEGT. CDR3 sequence: CASSERLQGAADEQFF. CDR3 bases: TGTGCCAGCAGTGAAAGGTTGCAGGGGGCTGCAGATGAGCAGTTCTTC.

The chain combines TRBV5-1 with TRBJ2-1, with TRBD2 matching over 8 bases. V lost 4 bases, J lost 7 bases, and 10 bases stayed unmatched. CDR3 size: 15 residues. The V gene's germline CDR1 is SGHRS and CDR2 YFSETQ. In nucleotides, the CDR3 is TGCGCCAGCAGCCTCGGATCGACGGGGGGGAATGAGCAGTTCTTC. Translating gives CASSLGSTGGNEQFF.

The chain has TRBV11-2 and TRBJ2-5; 16 bases match TRBD2. The CDR3 has 19 amino acids. Germline V gives CDR1 SGHAT, CDR2 FQNNGV. The junction had 11 bases not matched to a gene; V was cut back by 5 bases and J by 2 bases. The DNA for the CDR3 is TGTGCCAGCAGCACCGATCCGGGACTAGCGGGGGGGTGGCAAGAGACCCAGTACTTC. Amino acids: CASSTDPGLAGGWQETQYF. The entire variable domain, with the rest obtained from reference TRBV11-2 and TRBJ2-5, is as follows: EAGVAQSPRYKIIEKRQSVAFWCNPISGHATLYWYQQILGQGPKLLIQFQNNGVVDDSQLPKDRFSAERLKGVDSTLKIQPAKLEDSAVYLCASSTDPGLAGGWQETQYFGPGTRLLVL.

The chain has TRBV25-1 and TRBJ2-7, with 11 bases aligning to TRBD2. CDR3 length equals 16 residues. J was trimmed by 3 bases and V by 1 base; bases with no gene match: 5. Germline V gene sequence: CDR1 MGHDK, CDR2 SYGVNS. CDR3 nucleotides: TGTGCCAGCAGTGAATCGTTGCTAGCGGGGGGCTACGAGCAGTACTTC. This encodes CASSESLLAGGYEQYF.

Written as DNA, the CDR3 is TGTGCCAGCAGTGACAGGGGGTTCTCCTACGAGCAGTACTTC. Its translation: CASSDRGFSYEQYF. The chain couples TRBV6-1 to TRBJ2-7, with 7 bases identical to TRBD1. Germline V gene sequence: CDR1 MNHNS, CDR2 SASEGT. The junction had 2 bases not matched to a gene; V was cut back by 3 bases and J by 0 bases. The CDR3 has 14 residues.

In this sample, this clone turned up once. Distinct nucleotide sequences in the sample also encode this CDR3. V and J are TRBV10-2 and TRBJ2-1, with 9 bases that match TRBD2. The CDR3 covers 17 residues. Germline V CDR1 and CDR2: WSHSY, SAAADI. As DNA, the CDR3 is TGCCCCCGCCGACGACTAGCGGAAAGAAGCTCCTACAATGAGCAGTTCTTC. Its protein is CPRRRLAERSSYNEQFF.

The V and J genes are TRBV6-5 and TRBJ2-3, with D possibly TRBD1 on 5 matching bases. The V and J ends lost 5 bases and 4 bases respectively, with 13 bases between them. Germline V CDR1 and CDR2: MNHEY, SVGAGI. The CDR3 is 14 amino acids. CDR3: CASSNQGAADTQYF. The CDR3 bases are TGTGCCAGCAGTAACCAAGGGGCAGCAGATACGCAGTATTTT.

The chain uses TRBV10-1 and TRBJ1-4; the D gene is possibly TRBD1 (5 bases). Germline CDR1 WNHNN, CDR2 SYGVQD (reference sequence). This CDR3 comprises 16 residues. The ends were cut back, 2 bases at V and 5 bases at J, with 15 bases in the middle. Here the CDR3 reads CASSEGGSRVNEKLFF. The CDR3 DNA is TGCGCCAGCAGTGAGGGGGGGTCAAGGGTCAATGAAAAACTGTTTTTT.

The CDR3 coding sequence is TGTGCCAGCAGACCGGGACAGTCGCACGAGCAGTACTTC. This gives the protein CASRPGQSHEQYF. The chain joins TRBV28 to TRBJ2-7; the match to TRBD1 covers 7 bases. The CDR3 has 13 residues. Germline V lookup: CDR1 MDHEN, CDR2 SYDVKM. V trimming: 6 bases; J trimming: 5 bases; junction bases outside the gene matches: 7. Looking up the rest from reference TRBV28 and TRBJ2-7 gives the full variable domain: DVKVTQSSRYLVKRTGEKVFLECVQDMDHENMFWYRQDPGLGLRLIYFSYDVKMKEKGDIPEGYSVSREKKERFSLILESASTNQTSMYLCASRPGQSHEQYFGPGTRLTVT.

CDR3 DNA: TGTGCCGGAACCGACAGGGACCGGCCCTATGGCTACACCTTC. Translated, it gives CAGTDRDRPYGYTF. The gene calls are TRBV19 and TRBJ1-2, with 7 positions matching TRBD1. This CDR3 is 14 amino acids long. Germline V CDR1 and CDR2: LNHDA, SQIVND (reference sequence). With 11 bases clipped from V and 4 bases from J, the junction kept 13 bases outside the gene matches.

The chain combines TRBV29-1 with TRBJ2-3; perhaps TRBD2 as D (5 bases). The CDR3 totals 13 residues. The V gene lost 3 bases and the J gene lost 7 bases, with 14 bases spanning the gap. Per germline, CDR1 SQVTM and CDR2 ANQGSEA. The CDR3: CSVDGLALNTQYF. CDR3 nucleotide sequence: TGCAGCGTTGATGGGCTAGCTTTGAATACGCAGTATTTT.

CDR3 in amino acids: CATSRDPLVGGSLNEQYF. For the CDR3, the DNA is TGTGCCACCAGCAGAGATCCTTTGGTCGGGGGGAGTCTCAACGAGCAGTACTTC. The chain is built from TRBV15 and TRBJ2-7, with 7 bases fitting TRBD2. Germline lookup yields CDR1 LNHNV and CDR2 YYDKDF (reference sequence). V shed 0 bases and J 5 bases; nucleotides not matched to a gene: 16. The CDR3 runs 18 residues. The full variable domain, rest sourced from reference TRBV15 and TRBJ2-7, is DAMVIQNPRYQVTQFGKPVTLSCSQTLNHNVMYWYQQKSSQAPKLLFHYYDKDFNNEADTPDNFQSRRPNTSFCFLDIRSPGLGDTAMYLCATSRDPLVGGSLNEQYFGPGTRLTVT.

The genes are TRBV7-9 and TRBJ1-1, with TRBD1 matching 7 bases. Trimming cost V 4 bases and J 12 bases; bases outside gene matches: 8. Germline V lookup: CDR1 SEHNR, CDR2 FQNEAQ (reference sequence). The CDR3 is made up of 12 amino acids. The CDR3 nucleotides are TGTGCCAGCAGCTCCCAGGGGGAAAGGACTTTCTTT. The encoded protein is CASSSQGERTFF.

The gene calls are TRBV14 and TRBJ1-2, with 7 nucleotides matching TRBD1. V was pared by 3 bases and J by 7 bases, with 5 bases of the junction left unmatched. Germline CDR1 reads SGHDN; CDR2 reads FVKESK. The CDR3 contains 13 residues. The CDR3 loop is CASSQNQGGGYTF. CDR3 bases: TGTGCCAGCAGCCAGAATCAGGGGGGTGGCTACACCTTC.